This record concerns one T cell receptor beta chain sequence. Its antigen remains unidentified. Base qualities are not provided; no much larger clone lies one nucleotide away. Libraries of naive CD8 T cells were built from anywhere between about 17,000 and 1,000,000 sorted cells, with 10%, 30% or 50% of the purified RNA used. Naive CD8 T cells were FACS-sorted as CD8+CD4-CCR7+CD45RA+ on a BD FACSAria II into RLT Plus buffer. Roughly nine TCR copies' worth of Jurkat RNA were spiked into about 20,000-1,000,000 naive CD8 T cell samples to test detection sensitivity. Enrichment of CD8 T cells was done with RosetteSep CD8+ T Cell Enrichment Cocktail plus Ficoll-Paque, and ACK red cell lysis came afterward. The receptor library was made with PCR. TCRdb records NextSeq 500 as the sequencer. Bulk TCR libraries were prepared as previously described, using TCR primers listed in Table S5. The Qiagen AllPrep DNA/RNA kit was used to purify total RNA. Reads from multiple sequencing runs of the same library were pooled before analysis. Processing in the source paper ran as follows. Reads were retained only if an exact TCR constant sequence was present, and the retained reads were trimmed to 150 nt and grouped according to their 12-nt molecular barcodes. Reads in each barcode group were sub-clustered using a 15% Levenshtein threshold, and a quality-weighted consensus sequence was built for each RNA molecule. Non-functional sequences were removed, as were lower-count sequences one edit away from another. Based on fitting two negative binomial distributions, any barcode sub-cluster with under 20% of the maximum read count was discarded. TCRdb passed the public sequencing reads through fastp at Q25 and MiXCR, retaining productive beta sequences. One record per CDR3 amino acid sequence lists the most common genes and DNA. TCRdb assigned the V and J calls; the authors' analysis was not used. Recorded for this sample are about 97,000 distinct CDR3 sequences; 30% to 35% of them occurred a single time. Approximately 9.8% of the sample lies in the top ten.

The data originate from a study of molecular identifiers for immune sequencing clone quantification listed by TCRdb under 2018. Turning to the overall study: For a replicate experiment, RNA from roughly 20,000 or 100,000 naive CD8 T cells was divided into five aliquots, and four of the five aliquots were sequenced. This methods study benchmarked molecular-identifier clustering-based TCR repertoire sequencing (MIDCIRS) and TCR RNA copy counting, using CD8 T cells to do so.

Here is what the overall study found, with its caveats: Modeling indicated 2.5 to 3 TCR RNA copies recovered per cell, compared with about ten by digital PCR, which implies a capture efficiency of approximately 30%. In CMV-specific effector cells, over 98% of molecules were held by clones above 20 RNA copies, whereas under 1% of molecules were held by such clones in naive cells. Highly expanded clone sizes could be underestimated if identical TCR molecules share a barcode. A single cell's worth of spiked-in Jurkat TCR RNA was reported detectable even among 900,000 to 1,000,000 naive CD8 T cells. When barcode sub-clustering was left out, chimeric consensus sequences inflated TCR diversity, with chimeras reaching as high as 47%. The naive libraries included spiked-in Jurkat TCR RNA (about 11 copies' worth), and this RNA is not part of the donor repertoire.

V is cut back by 9 bases and J by 4 bases, with 2 bases in the junction unmatched. Including the terminal cysteine and phenylalanine, the CDR3 comprises 13 residues. The only DNA kept is the CDR3, 39 bases in frame from the first base. From a lookup of the germline V gene (reference sequence), CDR1 and CDR2 are LNHDA and SQIVND. This TCR was sampled from a human donor in good health. Some libraries in this study had Jurkat cell RNA spiked in. The sequence is built from TRBV19 and TRBJ1-4, and TRBD1 aligns with 10 junction nucleotides. The sample consisted of naive CD8+ T cells from blood, with Jurkat cell RNA spiked in. Read against the paper, the sample's cell subset or site label means: FACS-sorted CD8+CD4-CCR7+CD45RA+ naive T cells. The DNA sequence reads TGTGCCAGCCGGGACAGGGGTAATGAAAAACTGTTTTTT. This yields the protein CASRDRGNEKLFF.